The 27 T cell receptor beta chains below all came from one sample that was sequenced in a study of blood T cell repertoires in COVID-19. Sequencing used immunoSEQ multiplex PCR; TCRdb keeps in-frame clones, though not all of them. The repertoire consists of about 120,000 clones, with 90% occurring once and the leading ten covering 3.8%. Source material: peripheral blood. The receptors were gathered from a woman aged 60-70 years with COVID-19, enrolled during active disease.

This chain links TRBV7-2 with TRBJ2-1; no clear D. Germline V gives CDR1 SGHTA, CDR2 FQGNSA. The CDR3 is 14 residues long. V was clipped by 5 bases and J by 7 bases, with 15 bases between them. The CDR3 DNA reads TGTGCCAGCAGCATACGGATGACACCGAATGAGCAGTTCTTC. This encodes CASSIRMTPNEQFF.

A few counts support this clone. The gene calls are TRBV7-2 and TRBJ2-3; TRBD2 aligns across 14 bases. The germline V gene encodes CDR1 SGHTA and CDR2 FQGNSA. The V segment lost 1 base and the J segment 3 bases; nucleotides outside the gene matches: 6. The CDR3 covers 18 residues. The CDR3 here is CASSLGRLAGGRTDTQYF. The CDR3 region has the DNA TGTGCCAGCAGCTTAGGGCGACTAGCGGGGGGGCGTACAGATACGCAGTATTTT.

The count of this clone is one. This chain joins TRBV6-5 and TRBJ1-2; no firm D call. The CDR3 extends over 13 amino acids. The V end was cut by 4 bases, the J end by 6 bases, with 12 bases between. Germline loops: CDR1 MNHEY, CDR2 SVGAGI. CDR3 sequence (DNA): TGTGCCAGCAGTTCCCACATCGCGGATGGCTACACCTTC. This translates into CASSSHIADGYTF.

This sequence joins TRBV7-7 and TRBJ2-7, with D possibly being TRBD1 (5 bases). Between the trimmed V and J ends, which lost 2 bases and 1 base, there was a span of 12 bases. CDR1 SSHAT and CDR2 FNYEAQ come from the germline V gene (reference sequence). The CDR3 is 15 amino acids. For the CDR3, the DNA is TGTGCCAGCAGCTTATCAGACGACAGATCCTACGAGCAGTACTTC. Translating it yields CASSLSDDRSYEQYF.

The V call is TRBV5-1, the J call TRBJ1-5, with D perhaps matching TRBD1 (5 bases). Per germline, CDR1 SGHRS and CDR2 YFSETQ. Trimming took off 0 bases at V and 6 bases at J, with 10 bases between the two ends. The CDR3 extends over 14 amino acids. The CDR3 DNA reads TGCGCCAGCAGCTTGGAAGGAGGGGTTCAGCCCCAGCATTTT. Residues: CASSLEGGVQPQHF. The full variable domain, with the rest looked up from reference TRBV5-1 and TRBJ1-5, is KAGVTQTPRYLIKTRGQQVTLSCSPISGHRSVSWYQQTPGQGLQFLFEYFSETQRNKGNFPGRFSGRQFSNSRSEMNVSTLELGDSALYLCASSLEGGVQPQHFGDGTRLSIL.

This clone came up once. The chain employs TRBV19 and TRBJ1-2, with 9 nucleotides matching TRBD1. CDR3 length: 14 amino acids. V lost 5 bases to trimming and J lost 1 base; unmatched junction nucleotides: 2. Germline V gives CDR1 LNHDA, CDR2 SQIVND (reference sequence). CDR3 protein: CASSYRGLNYGYTF. CDR3 coding DNA: TGTGCCAGTAGTTACAGGGGGCTTAACTATGGCTACACCTTC. The whole variable domain, filled in from reference TRBV19 and TRBJ1-2, reads DGGITQSPKYLFRKEGQNVTLSCEQNLNHDAMYWYRQDPGQGLRLIYYSQIVNDFQKGDIAEGYSVSREKKESFPLTVTSAQKNPTAFYLCASSYRGLNYGYTFGSGTRLTVV.

The chain combines TRBV5-1 with TRBJ2-5, with 8 bases aligning to TRBD1. CDR1 is SGHRS and CDR2 is YFSETQ in the germline V gene. The CDR3 loop spans 13 amino acids. Trimming took 7 bases from V and 2 from J; bases not matched to a gene: 4. The CDR3 loop is CASGQGAQETQYF. The CDR3, as DNA: TGCGCCAGCGGACAGGGAGCTCAAGAGACCCAGTACTTC.

This chain links TRBV6-5 with TRBJ1-4; TRBD1 matches 7 bases. CDR1 and CDR2 (germline): MNHEY, SVGAGI. V lost 10 bases to trimming and J lost 6 bases; unmatched junction nucleotides: 5. CDR3 length: 12 amino acids. CDR3 in DNA: TGTGCCACGGCAGGGGGATATGAAAAACTGTTTTTT. Amino acid sequence: CATAGGYEKLFF.

The gene calls are TRBV4-3 and TRBJ1-1; tentatively, D is TRBD1 (6 bases). The CDR3 extends over 16 amino acids. CDR1 is LGHNA, CDR2 YSLEER, per germline. The V and J ends lost 3 bases and 2 bases respectively, with 16 bases between them. In DNA, the CDR3 is TGCGCCAGCAGCCAGCTCAGGACAGTCATTAACACTGAAGCTTTCTTT. Translation: CASSQLRTVINTEAFF.

This sequence joins TRBV11-3 and TRBJ2-3, with a weak D call TRBD1 (6 bases). Germline assignment: CDR1 SGHNT and CDR2 YENEEA. Trimming cost V 2 bases and J 3 bases, with 18 bases left between them. The CDR3 has 17 amino acids. The CDR3 nucleotides read TGTGCCAGCAGCTTATCGACTTGGGGGCATAAGACAGATACGCAGTATTTT. Its translation is CASSLSTWGHKTDTQYF. The full variable domain, its missing parts supplied by reference TRBV11-3 and TRBJ2-3, is EAGVVQSPRYKIIEKKQPVAFWCNPISGHNTLYWYLQNLGQGPELLIRYENEEAVDDSQLPKDRFSAERLKGVDSTLKIQPAELGDSAVYLCASSLSTWGHKTDTQYFGPGTRLTVL.

V gene TRBV19 combines with J gene TRBJ2-1; 8 nucleotides line up with TRBD1. The J segment lost 8 bases and the V segment lost 10 bases, leaving 10 bases of the junction unmatched. The CDR3 length is 13 residues. CDR1 is LNHDA, CDR2 SQIVND, per germline (reference sequence). The CDR3: CATTMTGVHEQFF. The CDR3 coding sequence is TGTGCCACCACTATGACAGGGGTACATGAGCAGTTCTTC. Variable domain in full (rest from reference TRBV19 and TRBJ2-1): DGGITQSPKYLFRKEGQNVTLSCEQNLNHDAMYWYRQDPGQGLRLIYYSQIVNDFQKGDIAEGYSVSREKKESFPLTVTSAQKNPTAFYLCATTMTGVHEQFFGPGTRLTVL.

DNA of the CDR3: TGTGCCAGCAGCCAAGGTCTCCCGGGGGTCGGCGAGCAGTACTTC. This sequence encodes CASSQGLPGVGEQYF. The chain employs TRBV3-1 (or the pseudogene TRBV3-2) and TRBJ2-7, with TRBD2 as a possible D gene (6 bases). Germline CDR1 LGHDT, CDR2 YNNKEL (reference sequence). This CDR3 region has 15 residues. The ends were cut back, 1 base at V and 6 bases at J, with 16 bases in the middle.

The chain couples TRBV18 to TRBJ2-7; perhaps TRBD1 as D (6 bases). The germline gives CDR1 KGHSH, CDR2 LQKENI. The CDR3 is 14 residues long. The V and J ends lost 3 bases and 5 bases respectively, with 14 bases between them. As DNA, the CDR3 is TGTGCCAGCTCACCTCAGGGGCCGACGGACGAGCAGTACTTC. It yields the protein CASSPQGPTDEQYF.

The V and J genes are TRBV10-3 and TRBJ1-1; D gene uncertain. Deletions cut 10 bases from V and 3 bases from J, with 12 bases between. The CDR3 is made up of 12 amino acids. Per the germline V gene, CDR1 is ENHRY and CDR2 is SYGVKD. CDR3 protein: CATGKVDTEAFF. CDR3 DNA sequence: TGTGCCACCGGGAAAGTGGACACTGAAGCTTTCTTT.

The V call is TRBV5-4, the J call TRBJ1-1, with a weak D call TRBD1 (6 bases). Germline V gene sequence: CDR1 SGHNT, CDR2 YYREEE (reference sequence). Between the trimmed V and J ends, which lost 2 bases and 1 base, there was a span of 18 bases. The CDR3 totals 17 residues. CDR3 amino acids: CASSLGGPTRKNTEAFF. The CDR3 DNA reads as TGTGCCAGCAGCTTAGGGGGACCAACACGAAAGAACACTGAAGCTTTCTTT.

The chain joins TRBV10-3 to TRBJ1-4, with 7 bases identical to TRBD1. Germline V lookup: CDR1 ENHRY, CDR2 SYGVKD. Trimming cost V 10 bases and J 3 bases; bases outside gene matches: 8. The CDR3 extends over 14 amino acids. Written as DNA, the CDR3 is TGTGCCACCACACAGGGGCGTCCTAATGAAAAACTGTTTTTT. Translation gives CATTQGRPNEKLFF.

The chain links TRBV29-1 to TRBJ2-3, with D perhaps TRBD1 (7 bases). V was clipped by 7 bases and J by 5 bases, with 16 bases between them. This CDR3 spans 13 amino acids. CDR1 is SQVTM, CDR2 ANQGSEA, per germline. CDR3 in DNA: TGCAGCGCCGGATGGCAGGGGGGAGATACGCAGTATTTT. Its translation: CSAGWQGGDTQYF.

The chain joins TRBV7-8 to TRBJ2-1; a weak D match, TRBD2 (5 bases). The CDR3 length is 15 residues. Per the germline V gene, CDR1 is SGHVS and CDR2 is FQNEAQ. Trimming took off 5 bases at V and 6 bases at J, with 17 bases between the two ends. CDR3: CASSPRSGAGNEQFF. In DNA form, the CDR3 reads TGTGCCAGCAGCCCCCGCTCTGGTGCGGGCAATGAGCAGTTCTTC.

V gene TRBV19 combines with J gene TRBJ1-2, with D possibly being TRBD1 (6 bases). The CDR3 spans 13 residues. Germline V gene lookup returns CDR1 LNHDA and CDR2 SQIVND (reference sequence). Trimming shortened V by 4 bases and J by 3 bases, and 9 bases separated the two germline ends. CDR3 bases: TGTGCCAGTAGTAAACAGGGAGACTATGGCTACACCTTC. It yields the protein CASSKQGDYGYTF.

The rearrangement uses TRBV7-6 and TRBJ1-3; D is ambiguous. CDR1 is SGHVS, CDR2 FNYEAQ, per germline. The V and J ends lost 1 base and 0 bases respectively, with 10 bases between them. The CDR3 totals 16 residues. The CDR3 bases are TGTGCCAGCAGCTTAGGCGGACTTTCCTCTGGAAACACCATATATTTT. Its translation is CASSLGGLSSGNTIYF.

The chain couples TRBV5-4 to TRBJ1-2; 7 nucleotides match TRBD1. J was trimmed by 5 bases and V by 3 bases; bases with no gene match: 10. Germline V lookup: CDR1 SGHNT, CDR2 YYREEE (reference sequence). The CDR3 totals 15 residues. The CDR3 DNA is TGTGCCAGCAGCTCCGCCTGGGACAGCCAGTATGGCTACACCTTC. Amino acid sequence: CASSSAWDSQYGYTF.

Concerning this clone: The junction departs from the called germline gene at one end, perhaps through a read error. J is TRBJ2-7 and V is TRBV7-9; 7 nucleotides match TRBD2. Germline values: CDR1 SEHNR, CDR2 FQNEAQ (reference sequence). The CDR3 is 14 amino acids. CDR3 sequence reads: CASSLGVLAGDPSF. CDR3 nucleotides: TGTGCCAGCAGCTTAGGGGTACTGGCGGGGGACCCTTCTTTC.

This rearrangement joins TRBV5-1 to TRBJ2-5; D possibly corresponds to TRBD2 (5 bases). In germline, CDR1 is SGHRS, CDR2 YFSETQ. The CDR3 is 15 residues long. The V end was cut by 4 bases, the J end by 0 bases, with 13 bases between. CDR3 in amino acids: CASSTLTGYQETQYF. In DNA form, the CDR3 reads TGCGCCAGCAGCACGCTTACGGGATACCAAGAGACCCAGTACTTC.

The rearrangement links TRBV7-6 to TRBJ2-3; 12 nucleotides line up with TRBD2. J was trimmed by 5 bases and V by 4 bases; bases with no gene match: 10. Germline CDR1 SGHVS, CDR2 FNYEAQ. This CDR3 has 17 residues. The CDR3 reads CASSSPKTSGGEDTQYF. CDR3 sequence (DNA): TGTGCCAGCAGCTCCCCCAAGACTAGCGGGGGCGAAGATACGCAGTATTTT.

The chain joins TRBV19 to TRBJ2-1; 7 positions agree with TRBD2. J was trimmed by 0 bases and V by 6 bases; bases with no gene match: 5. This CDR3 contains 15 residues. CDR1 LNHDA and CDR2 SQIVND come from the germline V gene (reference sequence). In DNA form, the CDR3 reads TGTGCCAGTAGGCAGATAGCGGGCTCCTACAATGAGCAGTTCTTC. Its protein is CASRQIAGSYNEQFF. The full variable domain, with the rest looked up from reference TRBV19 and TRBJ2-1, is DGGITQSPKYLFRKEGQNVTLSCEQNLNHDAMYWYRQDPGQGLRLIYYSQIVNDFQKGDIAEGYSVSREKKESFPLTVTSAQKNPTAFYLCASRQIAGSYNEQFFGPGTRLTVL.

This clone was seen once. The chain is built from TRBV7-2 and TRBJ2-7, with D unclear. V shed 4 bases and J shed 3 bases, with 10 bases lying between them. Germline CDR1 SGHTA, CDR2 FQGNSA. CDR3 length: 13 amino acids. CDR3 coding DNA: TGTGCCAGCAGCTCCGGGTTCCGCTACGAGCAGTACTTC. This translates into CASSSGFRYEQYF.

The J gene is TRBJ2-7, the V gene TRBV6-5; TRBD1 is a possible D gene (5 bases). CDR1 is MNHEY and CDR2 is SVGAGI in the germline V gene. This CDR3 comprises 13 residues. V lost 10 bases to trimming and J lost 3 bases, with 16 bases between them. The CDR3 DNA sequence: TGTGCCACGGATCAGGGAAATCGCTACGAGCAGTACTTC. Protein product: CATDQGNRYEQYF.